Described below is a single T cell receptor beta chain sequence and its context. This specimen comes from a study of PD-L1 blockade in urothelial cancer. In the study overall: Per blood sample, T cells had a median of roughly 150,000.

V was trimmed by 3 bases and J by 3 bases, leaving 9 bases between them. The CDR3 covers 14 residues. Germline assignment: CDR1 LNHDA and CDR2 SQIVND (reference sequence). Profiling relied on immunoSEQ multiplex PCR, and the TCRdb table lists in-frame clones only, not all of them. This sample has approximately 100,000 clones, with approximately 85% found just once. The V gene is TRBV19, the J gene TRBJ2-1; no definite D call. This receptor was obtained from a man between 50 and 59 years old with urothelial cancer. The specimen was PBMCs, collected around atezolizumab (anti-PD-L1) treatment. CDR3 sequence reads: CASSILASYNEQFF. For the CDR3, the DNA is TGTGCCAGTAGTATCTTGGCTAGCTACAATGAGCAGTTCTTC.